The 5 T cell receptor beta chains in this list originate from one sample, sequenced in a study of T cell responses to AZD1222 COVID-19 vaccine. The assay was immunoSEQ multiplex PCR, and TCRdb's table has in-frame clones only and misses some. The table includes roughly 120,000 clones, 90% to 95% detected once. This sample comprised peripheral blood, obtained on day 0 of AZD1222 vaccination. These receptor sequences come from an adult in good health.

This clone has just a few counts. The chain carries TRBV2 and TRBJ2-7; no definite D call. Trimming removed 7 bases at V and 1 base at J, with 11 bases between. Germline CDR1 and CDR2: SNHLY and FYNNEI. The CDR3 length is 13 residues. The CDR3 DNA reads TGTGCCAGCATAACAGTTGAGTCCTACGAGCAGTACTTC. It encodes CASITVESYEQYF.

This clone came up once. V and J are TRBV9 and TRBJ1-1, with 7 bases that match TRBD1. The CDR3 consists of 15 residues. Unmatched junction bases numbered 8, after V lost 3 bases and J lost 3 bases. The V gene's germline CDR1 is SGDLS and CDR2 YYNGEE. Written as DNA, the CDR3 is TGTGCCAGCAGCGGGGGACAGTGGGAAGACACTGAAGCTTTCTTT. It is translated as CASSGGQWEDTEAFF. Based on the CDR3 plus reference TRBV9 and TRBJ1-1, the full variable domain is DSGVTQTPKHLITATGQRVTLRCSPRSGDLSVYWYQQSLDQGLQFLIQYYNGEERAKGNILERFSAQQFPDLHSELNLSSLELGDSALYFCASSGGQWEDTEAFFGQGTRLTVV.

This clone was picked up one time. The chain uses TRBV27 and TRBJ2-2; D call uncertain. The V gene lost 5 bases and the J gene lost 1 base, with 5 bases spanning the gap. CDR1 and CDR2 (germline): MNHEY, SMNVEV (reference sequence). The CDR3 spans 13 residues. CDR3 residues: CASSTVNTGELFF. CDR3 coding DNA: TGTGCCAGCAGTACCGTGAACACCGGGGAGCTGTTTTTT.

The rearrangement uses TRBV28 and TRBJ1-2, with 9 bases fitting TRBD1. The CDR3 has 15 amino acids. Per germline, CDR1 MDHEN and CDR2 SYDVKM. J lost 6 bases, V lost 7 bases, and 12 bases had no gene match. The CDR3 DNA follows: TGTGCCAGCACACCCGGGGACAGGGTAAATCATGGCTACACCTTC. Protein: CASTPGDRVNHGYTF.

The chain recombines TRBV2 with TRBJ2-1, with 9 bases identical to TRBD1. The junction had 9 bases not matched to a gene; V was cut back by 1 base and J by 2 bases. Germline lookup yields CDR1 SNHLY and CDR2 FYNNEI. The CDR3 is made up of 18 amino acids. The CDR3 loop is CASSEGPGTGLAYNEQFF. CDR3 in DNA: TGTGCCAGCAGTGAAGGCCCCGGGACAGGGCTGGCCTACAATGAGCAGTTCTTC. The full variable domain, with the rest looked up from reference TRBV2 and TRBJ2-1, is EPEVTQTPSHQVTQMGQEVILRCVPISNHLYFYWYRQILGQKVEFLVSFYNNEISEKSEIFDDQFSVERPDGSNFTLKIRSTKLEDSAMYFCASSEGPGTGLAYNEQFFGPGTRLTVL.